A single sample gave rise to the 29 T cell receptor beta chains below, sequenced in a study of T cell clones after liver transplantation. Assay used: immunoSEQ multiplex PCR; TCRdb lists only in-frame clones, some missing. The sample holds about 120,000 clones; over 75% are singletons and the top ten take about 0.8%. Source: CD4+ T cells from blood, taken 12 months after liver transplant. These receptor sequences come from a human patient who received a liver transplant. T cells may partly derive from the graft donor.

V is TRBV6-6 and J is TRBJ2-2, with a tentative D call TRBD2 (5 bases). V was shortened by 4 bases and J by 1 base, with 10 bases between the two germline ends. CDR3 length equals 15 residues. Germline CDR1 reads MNHNY; CDR2 reads SVGAGI (reference sequence). The DNA for the CDR3 is TGTGCCAGCAGTTTTCTGGCGGGGAACACCGGGGAGCTGTTTTTT. Translating it yields CASSFLAGNTGELFF.

This clone was recorded only once. The chain couples TRBV11-3 to TRBJ2-7, with 7 bases lining up with TRBD1. This CDR3 contains 16 residues. Germline V CDR1 and CDR2: SGHNT, YENEEA. Germline trimming cut 2 bases from V and 0 bases from J; bases unmatched to any gene: 7. Here the CDR3 reads CASSLSGAGGSYEQYF. The CDR3 region has the DNA TGTGCCAGCAGCTTAAGTGGGGCAGGGGGCTCCTACGAGCAGTACTTC.

The rearrangement joins TRBV28 to TRBJ2-3; a possible D gene is TRBD2 (6 bases). The CDR3 is 14 amino acids. V lost 7 bases, J lost 4 bases, and 15 bases lay in between. Germline V gene lookup returns CDR1 MDHEN and CDR2 SYDVKM. The CDR3 sequence: CASNQEGHADTQYF. CDR3 sequence (DNA): TGTGCCAGCAACCAGGAGGGCCACGCAGATACGCAGTATTTT.

This rearrangement joins TRBV28 to TRBJ2-7; 15 positions match TRBD2. V trimming: 6 bases; J trimming: 0 bases; junction bases outside the gene matches: 12. The CDR3 loop spans 19 amino acids. The V gene's germline CDR1 is MDHEN and CDR2 SYDVKM. CDR3 nucleotides: TGTGCCAGCAGAGGGGACCGCCGGGGACTAGCGGGAGGCTCCTACGAGCAGTACTTC. It encodes CASRGDRRGLAGGSYEQYF.

The V call is TRBV5-1, the J call TRBJ2-1, with 8 bases aligning to TRBD1. This CDR3 has 15 residues. V was clipped by 7 bases and J by 8 bases; unmatched bases: 14. Per germline, CDR1 SGHRS and CDR2 YFSETQ. The CDR3 loop is CASGSWTGRVDEQFF. DNA for the CDR3: TGCGCCAGCGGGTCATGGACAGGGCGGGTCGATGAGCAGTTCTTC.

In this sample, this clone turned up once. This chain connects TRBV6-6 to TRBJ1-1, with 7 positions matching TRBD1. This CDR3 spans 14 amino acids. The trim removed 2 bases at V and 7 bases at J, leaving 7 bases unmatched. Per the germline V gene, CDR1 is MNHNY and CDR2 is SVGAGI (reference sequence). The CDR3 coding sequence is TGTGCCAGCAGTTACCCACTAGGGACAGTTGAAGCTTTCTTT. Encoded protein: CASSYPLGTVEAFF.

This sequence joins TRBV5-1 and TRBJ2-1; D possibly corresponds to TRBD2 (6 bases). Germline V gene lookup returns CDR1 SGHRS and CDR2 YFSETQ. Trimming removed 0 bases from V and 4 bases from J, with 14 bases in between. The CDR3 covers 16 residues. In nucleotides, the CDR3 is TGCGCCAGCAGCTTGGGTGGGGGAGGACCTTACAATGAGCAGTTCTTC. It encodes CASSLGGGGPYNEQFF.

This chain joins TRBV6-5 and TRBJ2-1; no definite D call. V was cut by 4 bases and J by 12 bases, with 16 bases left in between. The CDR3 is 13 amino acids. Germline lookup yields CDR1 MNHEY and CDR2 SVGAGI. The CDR3 bases are TGTGCCAGCAGTTCAGGTTACTCCCCAGGGCAGTTCTTC. Residues: CASSSGYSPGQFF.

The chain combines TRBV6-5 with TRBJ2-7; 14 bases map to TRBD2. V shed 11 bases and J 7 bases; nucleotides not matched to a gene: 7. The germline gives CDR1 MNHEY, CDR2 SVGAGI. This CDR3 region has 13 residues. The CDR3 loop reads CACRLAGGHEQYF. For the CDR3, the DNA is TGTGCCTGCCGACTAGCGGGAGGGCATGAGCAGTACTTC.

This clone was observed a single time. This chain uses TRBV18 with TRBJ2-2; 8 positions match TRBD1. The CDR3 length is 14 residues. J lost 5 bases, V lost 1 base, and 0 bases had no gene match. CDR1 KGHSH and CDR2 LQKENI come from the germline V gene. The chain's CDR3 is CASSPRQGTGELFF. Written as DNA, the CDR3 is TGTGCCAGCTCACCACGACAGGGGACCGGGGAGCTGTTTTTT.

The chain employs TRBV7-3 and TRBJ2-5, with D possibly matching TRBD1 (6 bases). The CDR3 spans 15 residues. V was pared by 1 base and J by 2 bases, with 11 bases between. Per the germline V gene, CDR1 is SGHTA and CDR2 is FQGTGA. CDR3 nucleotide sequence: TGTGCCAGCAGCTTAAACGGGGACAAACAAGAGACCCAGTACTTC. Amino acids: CASSLNGDKQETQYF.

The V call is TRBV27, the J call TRBJ1-1; D unresolved. CDR1 is MNHEY and CDR2 is SMNVEV in the germline V gene (reference sequence). The CDR3 is made up of 13 amino acids. Trimming cost V 7 bases and J 7 bases, with 16 bases left between them. CDR3 bases: TGTGCCAGCATCACCCCCGGTAGTCATGAAGCTTTCTTT. It translates to CASITPGSHEAFF.

V usage is TRBV9 and J usage is TRBJ1-1, with D maybe TRBD1 (6 bases). The CDR3 loop spans 14 amino acids. Trimming left V 3 bases short and J 6 bases short, with 15 bases between. Germline V gives CDR1 SGDLS, CDR2 YYNGEE. The CDR3: CASSAWGGAAEAFF. The CDR3 DNA follows: TGTGCCAGCAGCGCCTGGGGGGGCGCGGCTGAAGCTTTCTTT.

This clone was counted between two and nine times. The chain carries TRBV13 and TRBJ2-3, with TRBD2 identical over 13 bases. The CDR3 is 16 amino acids. The V and J ends lost 2 bases and 5 bases, in that order; junction bases with no gene match: 4. Germline loops: CDR1 PRHDT, CDR2 FYEKMQ (reference sequence). The DNA for the CDR3 is TGTGCCAGCAGCTTACTACTAGCGGGAGGGGGAGATACGCAGTATTTT. Encoded protein: CASSLLLAGGGDTQYF.

J is TRBJ2-1 and V is TRBV7-9, with 13 bases fitting TRBD2. The CDR3 has 15 amino acids. The germline CDR1 and CDR2 sequences are SEHNR and FQNEAQ (reference sequence). V shed 6 bases, J shed 5 bases, and the junction held 4 bases outside the gene matches. The CDR3 sequence: CASSLLAGGHNEQFF. The DNA for the CDR3 is TGTGCCAGCAGTCTACTAGCGGGAGGGCACAATGAGCAGTTCTTC. The full variable domain, completed using reference TRBV7-9 and TRBJ2-1, is DTGVSQNPRHKITKRGQNVTFRCDPISEHNRLYWYRQTLGQGPEFLTYFQNEAQLEKSRLLSDRFSAERPKGSFSTLEIQRTEQGDSAMYLCASSLLAGGHNEQFFGPGTRLTVL.

The chain has TRBV18 and TRBJ2-7; unclear D gene. Looked up from germline, CDR1 is KGHSH and CDR2 is LQKENI. V was trimmed by 3 bases and J by 7 bases, leaving 10 bases between them. The CDR3 consists of 12 residues. CDR3 residues: CASSPGQPEQYF. CDR3 bases: TGTGCCAGCTCACCGGGCCAACCAGAGCAGTACTTC.

This chain joins TRBV5-1 and TRBJ1-4; no reliable D call. CDR1 SGHRS and CDR2 YFSETQ come from the germline V gene. Trimming shortened V by 4 bases and J by 3 bases, and 19 bases separated the two germline ends. This CDR3 is built from 17 residues. The CDR3 loop is CASSDPSFAAANEKLFF. The CDR3 DNA sequence: TGCGCCAGCAGCGACCCCTCCTTCGCCGCGGCTAATGAAAAACTGTTTTTT.

The chain is built from TRBV7-3 and TRBJ2-7; TRBD2 might be the D (6 bases). V was clipped by 1 base and J by 6 bases, with 7 bases between them. The CDR3 consists of 12 residues. From germline, CDR1 is SGHTA and CDR2 FQGTGA. The CDR3 sequence: CASSLNGGEQYF. The DNA for the CDR3 is TGTGCCAGCAGCTTAAACGGGGGCGAGCAGTACTTC.

The rearrangement joins TRBV5-6 to TRBJ1-5; 11 bases fit TRBD1. Germline-derived CDR1 and CDR2 are SGHDT and YYEEEE. This CDR3 has 16 amino acids. The ends lost 3 bases at V and 9 bases at J; junction bases unmatched: 11. This chain's CDR3 is CASSSRDRGIKGPQHF. The CDR3, as DNA: TGTGCCAGCAGCTCCCGGGACAGGGGGATCAAGGGGCCCCAGCATTTT.

This chain joins TRBV19 and TRBJ2-1, with D possibly matching TRBD2 (5 bases). The CDR3 spans 12 residues. V was cut by 5 bases and J by 10 bases, with 12 bases left in between. CDR1 is LNHDA and CDR2 is SQIVND in the germline V gene (reference sequence). The CDR3 DNA is TGTGCCAGTAGTCCTAGGTCGGGGGAGCAGTTCTTC. Translation gives CASSPRSGEQFF. The whole variable domain, remainder taken from reference TRBV19 and TRBJ2-1, is DGGITQSPKYLFRKEGQNVTLSCEQNLNHDAMYWYRQDPGQGLRLIYYSQIVNDFQKGDIAEGYSVSREKKESFPLTVTSAQKNPTAFYLCASSPRSGEQFFGPGTRLTVL.

The V gene is TRBV7-9, the J gene TRBJ2-3; D remains ambiguous. This CDR3 is built from 19 residues. Trimming took 1 base from V and 4 from J, leaving 24 bases between them. Germline V lookup: CDR1 SEHNR, CDR2 FQNEAQ (reference sequence). In DNA form, the CDR3 reads TGTGCCAGCAGCTTAGTAACCCCTCCGTGGCGAATTAGGTCAGATACGCAGTATTTT. This encodes CASSLVTPPWRIRSDTQYF. The complete variable domain, with remaining parts taken from reference TRBV7-9 and TRBJ2-3, reads DTGVSQNPRHKITKRGQNVTFRCDPISEHNRLYWYRQTLGQGPEFLTYFQNEAQLEKSRLLSDRFSAERPKGSFSTLEIQRTEQGDSAMYLCASSLVTPPWRIRSDTQYFGPGTRLTVL.

The chain recombines TRBV10-3 with TRBJ2-6; 7 nucleotides align to TRBD1. Germline V CDR1 and CDR2: ENHRY, SYGVKD. This CDR3 is built from 17 residues. Losses at the gene ends were 4 bases for V and 0 bases for J; bases not matched to a gene: 6. The CDR3 coding sequence is TGTGCCATCAGTGGGGACAGACCTATCTCTGGGGCCAACGTCCTGACTTTC. It encodes CAISGDRPISGANVLTF.

The chain has TRBV19 and TRBJ2-5; D is unclear. The CDR3 consists of 13 residues. Trimming left V 5 bases short and J 3 bases short, with 10 bases between. Germline V lookup: CDR1 LNHDA, CDR2 SQIVND (reference sequence). This chain's CDR3 is CASSPIKEETQYF. The CDR3 DNA reads TGTGCCAGTAGTCCTATTAAGGAAGAGACCCAGTACTTC.

J is TRBJ2-1 and V is TRBV7-3, with 7 positions matching TRBD2. Per the germline V gene, CDR1 is SGHTA and CDR2 is FQGTGA. The CDR3 runs 15 residues. The V and J ends lost 2 bases and 7 bases, in that order; junction bases with no gene match: 8. CDR3 loop: CASSLEGRGMNEQFF. DNA for the CDR3: TGTGCCAGCAGCTTAGAAGGGAGGGGTATGAATGAGCAGTTCTTC.

This clone was observed a few times. CDR3 DNA sequence: TGTGCCAGCAGTTACAAACGGGACAGCCCTTACAATGAGCAGTTCTTC. Amino acids: CASSYKRDSPYNEQFF. The V gene is TRBV6-5, the J gene TRBJ2-1; 7 bases map to TRBD1. This CDR3 has 16 amino acids. Per the germline V gene, CDR1 is MNHEY and CDR2 is SVGAGI. The V gene end was trimmed by 2 bases and the J gene end by 4 bases; junction bases not matched to a gene: 8.

The gene calls are TRBV10-3 and TRBJ1-5, with a possible D match to TRBD1 (5 bases). Germline-derived CDR1 and CDR2 are ENHRY and SYGVKD. The length of the CDR3 is 13 residues. V was cut by 11 bases and J by 3 bases, with 14 bases left in between. The CDR3 coding sequence is TGTGCCGTGACAGTCGGTCTCAATCAGCCCCAGCATTTT. It specifies CAVTVGLNQPQHF.

The rearrangement joins TRBV10-2 to TRBJ2-7; 9 nucleotides match TRBD1. CDR3 length: 14 amino acids. Germline V lookup: CDR1 WSHSY, CDR2 SAAADI. The CDR3 DNA is TGCGCAACTTATTCGACAGGGGGCTCCTACGAGCAGTACTTC. It encodes CATYSTGGSYEQYF.

The rearrangement links TRBV28 to TRBJ2-3; 7 nucleotides align to TRBD2. Germline CDR1 MDHEN, CDR2 SYDVKM. With 7 bases clipped from V and 2 bases from J, the junction kept 15 bases outside the gene matches. CDR3 length: 17 amino acids. The CDR3 DNA is TGTGCCAGCACGCAGGTTGGGACTATAATTGACACAGATACGCAGTATTTT. Amino acids: CASTQVGTIIDTDTQYF.

This chain connects TRBV9 to TRBJ2-1; D unclear. This CDR3 is 15 amino acids long. CDR1 and CDR2 from the germline V gene are SGDLS and YYNGEE. The ends were cut back, 0 bases at V and 8 bases at J, with 15 bases in the middle. The CDR3 region is CASSVESDPLDEQFF. The DNA of the CDR3 is TGTGCCAGCAGCGTAGAGAGCGACCCCCTGGATGAGCAGTTCTTC.